These 12 T cell receptor beta chains were sequenced from one sample in a study of T cells in pancreatic ductal adenocarcinoma. The method was immunoSEQ multiplex PCR; TCRdb's version includes in-frame clones alone and lacks a portion of them. The sample consists of over 90,000 clones, nearly 95% of them appearing once. Surgery without prior neoadjuvant therapy was the treatment of the selected pancreatic ductal adenocarcinoma patients. The specimen sequenced was PBMCs. The receptors derive from a human donor with pancreatic ductal adenocarcinoma.

The V gene is TRBV9, the J gene TRBJ2-2; 9 positions agree with TRBD2. CDR1 is SGDLS, CDR2 YYNGEE, per germline. V trimming: 4 bases; J trimming: 4 bases; junction bases outside the gene matches: 8. The CDR3 covers 16 residues. The CDR3 coding sequence is TGTGCCAGCAGCCACGTAGCGGGGGCGGGCACCGGGGAGCTGTTTTTT. This codes for CASSHVAGAGTGELFF. Combining the CDR3 with reference TRBV9 and TRBJ2-2 gives the whole variable domain DSGVTQTPKHLITATGQRVTLRCSPRSGDLSVYWYQQSLDQGLQFLIQYYNGEERAKGNILERFSAQQFPDLHSELNLSSLELGDSALYFCASSHVAGAGTGELFFGEGSRLTVL.

The V call is TRBV2, the J call TRBJ1-2, with 8 positions matching TRBD1. This CDR3 spans 14 amino acids. The V segment lost 6 bases and the J segment 7 bases; nucleotides outside the gene matches: 10. Germline CDR1 and CDR2: SNHLY and FYNNEI. CDR3 coding DNA: TGTGCCAGCAGGGACCCGGGACAGGTGCGTGGCTACACCTTC. Protein sequence: CASRDPGQVRGYTF.

Only one count was recorded for this clone. The V gene is TRBV2, the J gene TRBJ2-7, with TRBD1 identical over 7 bases. The CDR3 loop spans 14 amino acids. Germline assignment: CDR1 SNHLY and CDR2 FYNNEI. V was clipped by 4 bases and J by 0 bases; unmatched bases: 3. DNA for the CDR3: TGTGCCAGCAGTGCACAGGGGAGCTCCTACGAGCAGTACTTC. It translates to CASSAQGSSYEQYF.

The chain recombines TRBV9 with TRBJ2-7; 7 bases fit TRBD2. Per the germline V gene, CDR1 is SGDLS and CDR2 is YYNGEE. The J segment lost 6 bases and the V segment lost 3 bases, leaving 9 bases of the junction unmatched. The CDR3 length is 14 residues. The CDR3 DNA is TGTGCCAGCAGCGAGACTAGCCTCCGGGCCGAGCAGTACTTC. The encoded protein is CASSETSLRAEQYF.

The genes are TRBV9 and TRBJ2-1; the D gene is possibly TRBD1 (6 bases). Germline CDR1 SGDLS, CDR2 YYNGEE. The CDR3 spans 15 residues. V lost 4 bases and J lost 0, with 11 bases in between. The chain's CDR3 is CASSREGVSYNEQFF. The CDR3, as DNA: TGTGCCAGCAGCCGCGAGGGGGTCTCCTACAATGAGCAGTTCTTC.

The V and J genes are TRBV6-1 and TRBJ2-7; 7 bases match TRBD2. This CDR3 region has 17 residues. J lost 3 bases, V lost 4 bases, and 15 bases had no gene match. Germline CDR1 reads MNHNS; CDR2 reads SASEGT. The CDR3 is CASSVPGRSRGNYEQYF. The CDR3 DNA reads TGTGCCAGCAGTGTACCTGGGAGGTCGCGGGGGAACTACGAGCAGTACTTC.

The chain joins TRBV7-2 to TRBJ1-5, with 9 bases matching TRBD1. V dropped 4 bases and J dropped 9; count of bases not matched to a gene: 16. Germline CDR1 reads SGHTA; CDR2 reads FQGNSA. This CDR3 is built from 17 residues. The CDR3 reads CASSYRGGQGHLGPQHF. CDR3 in DNA: TGTGCCAGCAGCTACCGCGGTGGACAGGGGCACCTCGGGCCCCAGCATTTT.

The chain employs TRBV19 and TRBJ1-2, with 8 bases matching TRBD1. With V trimmed by 3 bases and J by 6 bases, 3 bases remained unmatched. The V gene's germline CDR1 is LNHDA and CDR2 SQIVND (reference sequence). The CDR3 is 13 residues long. CDR3 region: CASSIGTGDGYTF. In nucleotides, the CDR3 is TGTGCCAGTAGTATCGGGACAGGCGATGGCTACACCTTC.

The chain recombines TRBV4-1 with TRBJ2-2; 12 nucleotides align to TRBD2. This CDR3 contains 16 residues. CDR1 and CDR2 from the germline V gene are MGHRA and YSYEKL. After removal of 1 base from V and 7 bases from J, the junction contained 4 bases not matched to a gene. Here the CDR3 reads CASSQGGLAGSGELFF. Written as DNA, the CDR3 is TGCGCCAGCAGCCAAGGGGGACTAGCGGGTAGCGGGGAGCTGTTTTTT.

The chain joins TRBV10-3 to TRBJ1-5; the D is unclear. The CDR3 runs 12 residues. Germline lookup yields CDR1 ENHRY and CDR2 SYGVKD. Trimming left V 7 bases short and J 11 bases short, with 15 bases between. This chain's CDR3 is CAITGPQQAQHF. CDR3 in DNA: TGTGCCATCACCGGCCCCCAGCAGGCCCAGCATTTT.

This clone is termed medium-sized (0.01 to 0.1%). The V call is TRBV13, the J call TRBJ2-1; 10 positions match TRBD1. V was pared by 5 bases and J by 8 bases, with 3 bases of the junction left unmatched. CDR3 length equals 13 residues. The germline gives CDR1 PRHDT, CDR2 FYEKMQ (reference sequence). The CDR3 nucleotides read TGTGCCAGCAGCGCGACAGGGGGCCATGAGCAGTTCTTC. Encoded protein: CASSATGGHEQFF.

The rearrangement links TRBV28 to TRBJ2-2, with 12 bases identical to TRBD2. V was clipped by 6 bases and J by 7 bases; unmatched bases: 9. CDR1 MDHEN and CDR2 SYDVKM come from the germline V gene. The CDR3 runs 16 residues. The CDR3 loop is CASSEPGLAGIGELFF. The CDR3 DNA reads TGTGCCAGCAGCGAGCCGGGACTAGCGGGTATCGGGGAGCTGTTTTTT. Full variable domain (rest looked up from reference TRBV28 and TRBJ2-2): DVKVTQSSRYLVKRTGEKVFLECVQDMDHENMFWYRQDPGLGLRLIYFSYDVKMKEKGDIPEGYSVSREKKERFSLILESASTNQTSMYLCASSEPGLAGIGELFFGEGSRLTVL.